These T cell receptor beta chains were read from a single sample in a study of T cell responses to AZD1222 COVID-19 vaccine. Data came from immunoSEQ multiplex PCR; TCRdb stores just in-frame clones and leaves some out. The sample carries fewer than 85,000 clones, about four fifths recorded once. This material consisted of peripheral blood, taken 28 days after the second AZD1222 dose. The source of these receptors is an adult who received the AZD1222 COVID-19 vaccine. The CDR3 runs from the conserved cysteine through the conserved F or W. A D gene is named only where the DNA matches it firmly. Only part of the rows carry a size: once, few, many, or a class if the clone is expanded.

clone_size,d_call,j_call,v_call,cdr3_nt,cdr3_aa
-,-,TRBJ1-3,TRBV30,TGTGCCTGGGGACAGAGTAACATCGGAAACACCATATATTTT,CAWGQSNIGNTIYF
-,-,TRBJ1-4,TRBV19,TGTGCCAGTAAAGGTGATAATGAAAAACTGTTTTTT,CASKGDNEKLFF
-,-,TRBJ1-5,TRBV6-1,TGTGCCAGCAGTGAAGCCACAGAGAATCAGCCCCAGCATTTT,CASSEATENQPQHF
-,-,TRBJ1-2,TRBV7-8,TGTGCCAGCAGCTTGGCCGCTCTTTCTGTGGGGGCGAGATATGGCTACACCTTC,CASSLAALSVGARYGYTF
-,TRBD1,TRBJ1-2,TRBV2,TGTGCCAGCACCCTATCGGGACAGGGAAACTATGGCTACACCTTC,CASTLSGQGNYGYTF
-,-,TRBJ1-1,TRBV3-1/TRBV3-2,TGTGCCAGCAGCCAAGTCACTGAAGCTTTCTTT,CASSQVTEAFF
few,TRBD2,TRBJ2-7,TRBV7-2,TGTGCCAGCAGCCCTCATTCCCTAGCGGGATTTGACGAGCAGTACTTC,CASSPHSLAGFDEQYF
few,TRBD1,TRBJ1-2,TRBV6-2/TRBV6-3,TGTGCCAGCAGTTATGCCCTCAGGACAGGCCCCTATGGCTACACCTTC,CASSYALRTGPYGYTF
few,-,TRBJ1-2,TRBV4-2,TGTGCCAGCAGCCTCCCGGAAAGGGGCCTTAACTATGGCTACACCTTC,CASSLPERGLNYGYTF
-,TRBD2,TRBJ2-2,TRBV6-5,TGTGCCAGCAGTTACTCGACTTCTTGGGGGGGCGGGGAGCTGTTTTTT,CASSYSTSWGGGELFF
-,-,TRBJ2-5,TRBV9,TGTGCCAGCAGCGTAGCTCATGGGCGACAAGAGACCCAGTACTTC,CASSVAHGRQETQYF
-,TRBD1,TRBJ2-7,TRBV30,TGTGCCTGGAGTGTCGGTGGGACAGGAGTCTACGAGCAGTACTTC,CAWSVGGTGVYEQYF
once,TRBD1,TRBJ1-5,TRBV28,TGTGCCAGCAGTTTGACGACTGTGGTCTCGCGGGACAGGGCGTCCTATAGCAATCAGCCCCAGCATTTT,CASSLTTVVSRDRASYSNQPQHF
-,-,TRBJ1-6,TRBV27,TGTGCCAGCAGTTTGCTTCCAGGGACGGGTTCACCCCTCCACTTT,CASSLLPGTGSPLHF
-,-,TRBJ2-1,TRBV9,TGTGCCAGCAGCGACAGTTCCTACAATGAGCAGTTCTTC,CASSDSSYNEQFF
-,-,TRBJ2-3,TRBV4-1,TGCGCCAGCAGCCAAGGCCCAGATACGCAGTATTTT,CASSQGPDTQYF